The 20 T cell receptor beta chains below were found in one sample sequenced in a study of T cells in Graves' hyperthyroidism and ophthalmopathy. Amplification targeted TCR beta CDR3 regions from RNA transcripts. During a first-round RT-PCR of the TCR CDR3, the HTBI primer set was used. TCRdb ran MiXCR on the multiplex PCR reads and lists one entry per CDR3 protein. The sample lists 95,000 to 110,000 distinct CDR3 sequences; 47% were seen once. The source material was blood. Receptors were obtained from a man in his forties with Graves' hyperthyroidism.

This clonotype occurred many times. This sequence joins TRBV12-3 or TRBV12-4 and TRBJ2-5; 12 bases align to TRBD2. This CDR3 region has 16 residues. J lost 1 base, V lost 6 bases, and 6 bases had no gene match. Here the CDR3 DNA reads TGTGCCAGCAGCCTCGGACTAGCGGGGATCCAAGAGACCCAGTACTTC. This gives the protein CASSLGLAGIQETQYF.

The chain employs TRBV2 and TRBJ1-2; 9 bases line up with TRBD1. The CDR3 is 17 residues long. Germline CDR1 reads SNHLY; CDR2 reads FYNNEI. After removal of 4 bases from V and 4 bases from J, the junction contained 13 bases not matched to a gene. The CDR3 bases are TGTGCCAGCAGTGGTTTGGTTGGGACAGGGTACGTCTATGGCTACACCTTC. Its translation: CASSGLVGTGYVYGYTF.

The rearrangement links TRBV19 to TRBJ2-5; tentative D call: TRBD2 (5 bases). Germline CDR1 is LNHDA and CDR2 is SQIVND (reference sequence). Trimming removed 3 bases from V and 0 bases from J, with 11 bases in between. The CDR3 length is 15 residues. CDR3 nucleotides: TGTGCCAGTAGTATGCGAGGGATAGACCAAGAGACCCAGTACTTC. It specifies CASSMRGIDQETQYF.

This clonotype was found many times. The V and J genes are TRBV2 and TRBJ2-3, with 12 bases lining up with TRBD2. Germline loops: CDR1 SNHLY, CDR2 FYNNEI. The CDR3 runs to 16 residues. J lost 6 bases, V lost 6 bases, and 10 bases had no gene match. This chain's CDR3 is CASSAGTSGPGDTQYF. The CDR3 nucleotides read TGTGCCAGCAGCGCCGGGACTAGCGGGCCCGGGGATACGCAGTATTTT.

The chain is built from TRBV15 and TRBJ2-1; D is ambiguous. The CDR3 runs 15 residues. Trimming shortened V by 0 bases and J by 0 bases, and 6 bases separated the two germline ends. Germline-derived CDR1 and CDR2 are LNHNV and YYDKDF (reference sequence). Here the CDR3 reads CATSRDRSSYNEQFF. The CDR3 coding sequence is TGTGCCACCAGCAGAGATCGGAGCTCCTACAATGAGCAGTTCTTC.

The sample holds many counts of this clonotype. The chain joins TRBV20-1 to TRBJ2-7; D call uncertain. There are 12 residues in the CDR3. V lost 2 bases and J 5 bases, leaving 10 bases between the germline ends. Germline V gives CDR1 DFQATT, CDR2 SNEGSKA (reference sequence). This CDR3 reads CSARTRNHEQYF. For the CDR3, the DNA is TGCAGTGCTAGAACCAGGAACCACGAGCAGTACTTC.

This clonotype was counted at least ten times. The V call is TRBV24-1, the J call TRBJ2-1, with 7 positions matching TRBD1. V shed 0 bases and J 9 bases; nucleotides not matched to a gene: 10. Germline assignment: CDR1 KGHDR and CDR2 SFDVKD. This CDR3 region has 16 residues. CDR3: CATSDLKQGVAIEQFF. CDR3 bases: TGTGCCACCAGTGATTTGAAGCAGGGGGTTGCCATTGAGCAGTTCTTC.

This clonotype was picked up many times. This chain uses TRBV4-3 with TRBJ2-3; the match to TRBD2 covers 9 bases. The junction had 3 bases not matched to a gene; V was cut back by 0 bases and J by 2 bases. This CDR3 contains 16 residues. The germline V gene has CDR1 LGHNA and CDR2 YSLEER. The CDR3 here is CASSQEVAGATDTQYF. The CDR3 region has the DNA TGCGCCAGCAGCCAAGAGGTAGCGGGAGCCACAGATACGCAGTATTTT.

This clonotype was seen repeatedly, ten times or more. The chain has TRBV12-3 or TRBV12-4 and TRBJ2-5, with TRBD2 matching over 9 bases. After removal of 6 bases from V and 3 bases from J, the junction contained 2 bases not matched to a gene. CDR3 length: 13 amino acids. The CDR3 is CASRGLAKETQYF. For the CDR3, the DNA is TGTGCCAGCAGAGGACTAGCGAAAGAGACCCAGTACTTC.

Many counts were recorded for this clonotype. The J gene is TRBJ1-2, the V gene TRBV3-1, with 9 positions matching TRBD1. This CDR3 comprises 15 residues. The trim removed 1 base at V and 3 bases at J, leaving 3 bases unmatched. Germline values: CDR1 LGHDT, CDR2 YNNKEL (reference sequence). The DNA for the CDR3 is TGTGCCAGCAGCCAAGCCGGGACAGGGTACTATGGCTACACCTTC. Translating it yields CASSQAGTGYYGYTF.

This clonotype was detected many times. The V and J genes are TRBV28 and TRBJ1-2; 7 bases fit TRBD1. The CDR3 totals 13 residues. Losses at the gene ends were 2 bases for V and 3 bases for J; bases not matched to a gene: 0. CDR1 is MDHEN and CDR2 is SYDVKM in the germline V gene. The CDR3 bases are TGTGCCAGCAGTTTACAGGGGGACTATGGCTACACCTTC. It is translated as CASSLQGDYGYTF.

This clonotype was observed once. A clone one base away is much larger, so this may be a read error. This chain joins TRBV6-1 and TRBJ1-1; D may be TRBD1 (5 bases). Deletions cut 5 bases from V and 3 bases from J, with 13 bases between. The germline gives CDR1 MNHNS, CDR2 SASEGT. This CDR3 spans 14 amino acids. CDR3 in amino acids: CASSIRGRDTEAFF. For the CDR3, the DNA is TGTGCCAGCAGTATCCGGGGCAGGGACACTGAAGCTTTCTTT.

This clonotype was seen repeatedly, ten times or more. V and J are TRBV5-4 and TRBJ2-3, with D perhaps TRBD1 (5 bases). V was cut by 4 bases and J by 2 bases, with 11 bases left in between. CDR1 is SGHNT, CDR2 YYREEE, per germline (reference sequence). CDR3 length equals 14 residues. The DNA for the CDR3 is TGTGCCAGCAGCGCGGACATGAACACAGATACGCAGTATTTT. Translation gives CASSADMNTDTQYF.

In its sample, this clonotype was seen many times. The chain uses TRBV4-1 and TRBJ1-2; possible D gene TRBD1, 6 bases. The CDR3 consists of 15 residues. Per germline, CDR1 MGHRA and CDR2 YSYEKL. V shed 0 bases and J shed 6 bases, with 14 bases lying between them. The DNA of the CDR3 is TGCGCCAGCAGCCAAGAAACAGGGTATCGGAATGGCTACACCTTC. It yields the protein CASSQETGYRNGYTF.

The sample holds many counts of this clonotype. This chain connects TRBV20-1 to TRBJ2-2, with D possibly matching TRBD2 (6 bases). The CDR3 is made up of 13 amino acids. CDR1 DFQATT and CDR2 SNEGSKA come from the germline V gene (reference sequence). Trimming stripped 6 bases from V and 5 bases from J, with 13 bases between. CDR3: CSARRVGTGELFF. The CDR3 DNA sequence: TGCAGTGCCAGGAGGGTGGGAACCGGGGAGCTGTTTTTT.

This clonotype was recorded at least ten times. CDR3 loop: CATSRPDGYEQYF. The CDR3 nucleotides are TGTGCCACCAGCAGACCGGACGGTTACGAGCAGTACTTC. V is TRBV15 and J is TRBJ2-7, with unresolved D. The CDR3 has 13 amino acids. From germline, CDR1 is LNHNV and CDR2 YYDKDF (reference sequence). V dropped 2 bases and J dropped 4 bases, with 9 bases sitting between them.

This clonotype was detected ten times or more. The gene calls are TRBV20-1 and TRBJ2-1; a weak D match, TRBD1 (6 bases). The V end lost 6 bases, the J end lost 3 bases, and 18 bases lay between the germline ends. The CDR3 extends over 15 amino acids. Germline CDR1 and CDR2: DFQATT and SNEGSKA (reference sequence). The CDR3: CSARSGLQGYNEQFF. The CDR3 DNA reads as TGCAGTGCCCGATCGGGGTTACAGGGCTACAATGAGCAGTTCTTC.

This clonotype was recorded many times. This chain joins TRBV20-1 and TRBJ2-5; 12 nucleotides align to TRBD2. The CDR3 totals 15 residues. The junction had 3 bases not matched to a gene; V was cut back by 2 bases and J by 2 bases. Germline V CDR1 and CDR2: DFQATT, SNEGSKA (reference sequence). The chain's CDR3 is CSARRLAGEQETQYF. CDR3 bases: TGCAGTGCTAGAAGACTAGCGGGGGAACAAGAGACCCAGTACTTC.

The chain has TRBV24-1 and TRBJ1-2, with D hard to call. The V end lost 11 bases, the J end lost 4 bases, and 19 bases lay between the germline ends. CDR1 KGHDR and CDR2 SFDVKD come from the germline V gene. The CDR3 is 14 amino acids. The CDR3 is CASSPGVAAYGYTF. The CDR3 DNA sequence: TGTGCCAGCAGCCCCGGGGTCGCTGCCTATGGCTACACCTTC.

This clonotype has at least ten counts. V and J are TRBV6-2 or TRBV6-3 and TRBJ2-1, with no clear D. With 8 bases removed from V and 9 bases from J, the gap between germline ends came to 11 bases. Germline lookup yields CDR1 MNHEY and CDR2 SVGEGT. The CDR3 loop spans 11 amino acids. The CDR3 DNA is TGTGCCAGCTCTAGGACGGCTGAGCAGTTCTTC. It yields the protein CASSRTAEQFF.